Listed below are T cell receptor beta chains from one sample, sequenced in a study of beta chain features in type 1 diabetes. Data came from immunoSEQ multiplex PCR; TCRdb stores just in-frame clones and leaves some out. The data show 680,000 or so clones, with around 15% seen just once and more than 0.08% held by the top ten. Source material: naive CD4+ T cells from blood. Receptors were obtained from a man between 18 and 29 years old in good health. The CDR3 runs from the conserved cysteine through the conserved F or W. A D gene is named only where the DNA matches it firmly. Only some rows state a clone size, as once, few, many or a class for expanded clones.

J gene: TRBJ2-1; clone size: few; D gene: TRBD1; V gene: TRBV9; CDR3 protein: CASNIGTVSYNEQFF; CDR3 DNA: TGTGCCAGCAATATCGGGACAGTTTCCTACAATGAGCAGTTCTTC
J gene: TRBJ2-1; clone size: NA; D gene: TRBD2; V gene: TRBV6-4; CDR3 protein: CASAPGLAGHNEQFF; CDR3 DNA: TGTGCCAGCGCTCCGGGACTAGCGGGCCACAATGAGCAGTTCTTC
J gene: TRBJ2-2; clone size: NA; D gene: NA; V gene: TRBV15; CDR3 protein: CATSRDGVGSGELFF; CDR3 DNA: TGTGCCACCAGCAGAGATGGGGTGGGTTCCGGGGAGCTGTTTTTT
J gene: TRBJ2-5; clone size: NA; D gene: TRBD2; V gene: TRBV5-1; CDR3 protein: CASSSSGLAGVETQYF; CDR3 DNA: TGCGCCAGCAGCTCCTCGGGACTAGCGGGAGTTGAGACCCAGTACTTC
J gene: TRBJ2-1; clone size: NA; D gene: TRBD2; V gene: TRBV5-4; CDR3 protein: CASSLLAGSDEQFF; CDR3 DNA: TGTGCCAGCAGCTTACTAGCGGGTTCAGATGAGCAGTTCTTC
J gene: TRBJ1-3; clone size: few; D gene: NA; V gene: TRBV4-3; CDR3 protein: CASSREDSSGNTIYF; CDR3 DNA: TGCGCCAGCAGCCGGGAGGATTCGTCTGGAAACACCATATATTTT
J gene: TRBJ1-1; clone size: few; D gene: NA; V gene: TRBV5-1; CDR3 protein: CASSYGQTEAFF; CDR3 DNA: TGCGCCAGCAGCTACGGACAGACTGAAGCTTTCTTT
J gene: TRBJ2-3; clone size: NA; D gene: TRBD1; V gene: TRBV27; CDR3 protein: CASSSTDRGMSTDTQYF; CDR3 DNA: TGTGCCAGCAGTTCTACGGACAGGGGAATGAGCACAGATACGCAGTATTTT
J gene: TRBJ2-5; clone size: few; D gene: NA; V gene: TRBV9; CDR3 protein: CANSVTVGVGETQYF; CDR3 DNA: TGTGCCAACAGCGTAACTGTAGGGGTGGGAGAGACCCAGTACTTC
J gene: TRBJ2-4; clone size: few; D gene: TRBD1; V gene: TRBV19; CDR3 protein: CASSIGARTGAKNIQYF; CDR3 DNA: TGTGCCAGTAGTATAGGCGCCCGGACAGGGGCCAAAAACATTCAGTACTTC
J gene: TRBJ2-4; clone size: few; D gene: NA; V gene: TRBV4-2; CDR3 protein: CASSHEGGAKNIQYF; CDR3 DNA: TGTGCCAGCAGCCACGAAGGCGGGGCCAAAAACATTCAGTACTTC
J gene: TRBJ2-3; clone size: NA; D gene: NA; V gene: TRBV6-1; CDR3 protein: CAIGTPTDTQYF; CDR3 DNA: TGTGCCATTGGGACACCCACAGATACGCAGTATTTT
J gene: TRBJ2-2; clone size: NA; D gene: TRBD2; V gene: TRBV5-4; CDR3 protein: CASSPGTSRGLAGELFF; CDR3 DNA: TGTGCCAGCAGCCCCGGGACTAGTAGGGGTCTAGCCGGGGAGCTGTTTTTT
J gene: TRBJ2-7; clone size: few; D gene: TRBD2; V gene: TRBV5-1; CDR3 protein: CASSLGALAGDLYEQYF; CDR3 DNA: TGCGCCAGCAGCTTAGGAGCTCTAGCGGGGGACCTCTACGAGCAGTACTTC
J gene: TRBJ1-1; clone size: NA; D gene: TRBD1; V gene: TRBV5-4; CDR3 protein: CASSLGPGGNTEAFF; CDR3 DNA: TGTGCCAGCAGCTTGGGTCCAGGGGGCAATACTGAAGCTTTCTTT
J gene: TRBJ2-5; clone size: NA; D gene: NA; V gene: TRBV9; CDR3 protein: CASSVAPDRGRETQYF; CDR3 DNA: TGTGCCAGCAGCGTGGCCCCCGACCGAGGGAGAGAGACCCAGTACTTC
J gene: TRBJ1-2; clone size: few; D gene: NA; V gene: TRBV30; CDR3 protein: CAWSSNYGYTF; CDR3 DNA: TGTGCCTGGAGTTCAAACTATGGCTACACCTTC
J gene: TRBJ2-4; clone size: few; D gene: NA; V gene: TRBV10-3; CDR3 protein: CATRPVGVGQNIQYF; CDR3 DNA: TGTGCCACACGACCCGTAGGAGTAGGCCAAAACATTCAGTACTTC
J gene: TRBJ1-1; clone size: few; D gene: NA; V gene: TRBV4-1; CDR3 protein: CASSHPLGGGDEAFF; CDR3 DNA: TGCGCCAGCAGCCACCCCCTTGGGGGCGGCGATGAAGCTTTCTTT
J gene: TRBJ2-7; clone size: NA; D gene: TRBD1; V gene: TRBV14; CDR3 protein: CASSYRRQGAYEQYF; CDR3 DNA: TGTGCCAGCAGCTACCGAAGACAGGGGGCCTACGAGCAGTACTTC
J gene: TRBJ1-2; clone size: NA; D gene: TRBD1; V gene: TRBV4-1; CDR3 protein: CASSQEWDRGHGYTF; CDR3 DNA: TGCGCCAGCAGCCAAGAGTGGGACAGGGGGCACGGCTACACCTTC
J gene: TRBJ1-2; clone size: few; D gene: NA; V gene: TRBV18; CDR3 protein: CASSPQGESYGYTF; CDR3 DNA: TGTGCCAGCTCACCACAGGGGGAAAGCTATGGCTACACCTTC
J gene: TRBJ2-7; clone size: NA; D gene: NA; V gene: TRBV30; CDR3 protein: CAWSALPAVSYEQYF; CDR3 DNA: TGTGCCTGGAGTGCCCTCCCGGCCGTTTCCTACGAGCAGTACTTC